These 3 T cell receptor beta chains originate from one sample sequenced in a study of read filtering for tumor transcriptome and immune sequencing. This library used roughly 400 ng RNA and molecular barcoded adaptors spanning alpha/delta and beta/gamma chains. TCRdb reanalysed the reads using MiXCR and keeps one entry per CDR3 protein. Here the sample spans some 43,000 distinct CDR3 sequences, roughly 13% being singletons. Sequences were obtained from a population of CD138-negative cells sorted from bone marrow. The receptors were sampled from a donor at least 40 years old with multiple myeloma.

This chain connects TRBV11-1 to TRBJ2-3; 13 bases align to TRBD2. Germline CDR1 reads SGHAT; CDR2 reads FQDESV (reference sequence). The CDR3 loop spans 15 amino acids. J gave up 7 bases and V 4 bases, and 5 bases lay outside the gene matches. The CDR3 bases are TGTGCCAGCAGCTCTGGACTAGCGGGAGCAAATACGCAGTATTTT. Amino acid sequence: CASSSGLAGANTQYF.

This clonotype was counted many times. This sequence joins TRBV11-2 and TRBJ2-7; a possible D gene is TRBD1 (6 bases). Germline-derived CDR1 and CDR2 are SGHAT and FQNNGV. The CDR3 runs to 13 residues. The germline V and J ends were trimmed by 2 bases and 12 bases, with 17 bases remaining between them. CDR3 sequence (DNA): TGTGCCAGCAGCTTACAAGGCTCAGGGGTAGGGTACTTC. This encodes CASSLQGSGVGYF.

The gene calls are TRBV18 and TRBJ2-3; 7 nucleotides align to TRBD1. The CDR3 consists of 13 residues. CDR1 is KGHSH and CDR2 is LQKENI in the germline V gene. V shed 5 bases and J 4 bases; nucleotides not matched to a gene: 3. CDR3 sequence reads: CASSRGTADTQYF. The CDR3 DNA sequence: TGTGCCAGCTCAAGAGGGACAGCAGATACGCAGTATTTT.